This T cell receptor (beta chain) emerged from a study of graft-versus-host responses after intestinal transplantation. Overall study: Recipients were given multivisceral, liver-intestinal, or isolated intestinal transplants. The whole recipient group had anti-thymocyte globulin induction followed by tacrolimus and steroids for three to four years.

The study's findings and limits: Recipient marrow held GvH clones, some first seen in ileum or blood.

Repertoires were generated with immunoSEQ multiplex PCR, while TCRdb's copy carries only in-frame clones and drops some. The sample contains 15,000 to 20,000 clones, roughly 33% of which appear only once. Sorting of proliferating CFSE-low CD3+CD4+ and CD3+CD8+ responders took place after the reaction. Trimming took 9 bases from V and 2 from J, leaving 13 bases between them. Germline CDR1 reads MNHGY; CDR2 reads SAAAGT. The CDR3 loop spans 13 amino acids. The TCR sequence derives from a human patient who was an organ donor for intestinal transplantation. The sample was alloreactive CD4+ T cells from a mixed lymphocyte reaction culture, taken before transplantation. The subset denotes: CFSE-low proliferating T cells sorted from roughly 6-day pre-transplant mixed lymphocyte reaction (GvH or HvG direction). This chain links TRBV6-8 with TRBJ1-2, with D tentatively TRBD1 (5 bases). Written as DNA, the CDR3 is TGTGCCAGTCAGTTTTCAGGGAACTATGGCTACACCTTC. Protein product: CASQFSGNYGYTF.